This TCR beta chain was sequenced during a study of T cell responses to AZD1222 COVID-19 vaccine (dated by TCRdb to 2020 to 2022). Some background on the complete study: Because spike-specific TCR depth and breadth did not differ between the two schedules, AZD1222 recipients who got a second dose at roughly 4 weeks were pooled with those who got a second dose at roughly 12 weeks. A total of under 250 trial participants underwent TCR sequencing, of whom roughly 210 had received two doses of AZD1222 and about 25 had received two doses of the MenACWY control vaccine. Trial participants were enrolled by age into 18-55, 56-69 and 70-plus year subgroups, with roughly 160, 29 and 62 TCR-sequenced participants respectively.

Interpreted using the paper, the time point label stands for: baseline before first vaccination. Vaccinee samples came from UK trials COV001 and COV002, including a single-blind randomized controlled phase 2/3 trial of AZD1222 (ChAdOx1 nCoV-19) in healthy adults. Trial participant PBMC samples were collected at day 0 and day 28 after the second dose for TCRbeta chain sequencing. In regard to this clone: Its antigen target is currently unknown. Per-nucleotide qualities are absent, and no much larger clonotype sits a single base away.

The CDR3 regions of human TCRbeta chains were analyzed by immunosequencing. Under the source paper's analysis protocol: TCRs in the repertoires were compared against a reference library of SARS-CoV-2-specific TCRs that had been generated with the MIRA antigen-specificity platform. Breadth meant the fraction of unique TCRs that were SARS-CoV-2-associated, whereas depth meant the fraction of total T cells that were SARS-CoV-2-associated. Using the MIRA data, each spike-specific TCR was assigned both to the spike region to which the TCR was reactive and to a CD4 or CD8 class. Log10-transformed breadth and depth values were compared by one-way ANOVA with Sidak's multiple comparisons tests. The table comes from immuneACCESS by way of TCRdb, which keeps in-frame sequences with V and J called. Part of the clones is missing from these tables; in studies checked, under half for an unresolved V gene and the rest for unknown reasons. D and trimming come from the DNA, and the V and J calls and clone size come from that table. The sample table contains fewer than 90,000 clones; only one count was recorded for about 88% of them. The ten top clones hold around 9.9% of the sample.

Trimmed from V: 5 bases; trimmed from J: 5 bases; junction bases lacking a gene match: 11. Reading the germline V gene gives CDR1 SGHTA and CDR2 FQGNSA. The CDR3 starts with the cysteine, ends with the phenylalanine, and has 17 residues. Just CDR3 DNA is preserved here, 51 bases in frame from base 1. The study at large found these results: The whole spike protein was spanned by vaccine-associated CD4 TCRs, and dominant responses were seen in regions 160-218 and 743-854. Conclusions about previously exposed vaccinees are limited because only 5 or 6 AZD1222 recipients were SARS-CoV-2 seropositive at baseline. After two AZD1222 doses, both the breadth and the depth of spike-specific TCRs were significantly higher than at day 0 and than in MenACWY recipients. The 56-69-year group was small, and its depth increase did not reach significance, likely because of low power. Because no samples from the day 14 peak response were available, repertoires could be characterized only after the peak T cell response. Participants were mostly white British, with more females than males. The authors suggested clonal diversity may have been underestimated. Nearly half of unique spike-specific TCRs reportedly recognized epitopes outside regions mutated in the B.1.351 and B.1.1.7 variants.

The sample here was peripheral blood, taken on day 0 of AZD1222 vaccination. This sequence uses TRBV7-2 and TRBJ2-2; a stretch of 10 junction bases matches TRBD1. This receptor was taken from an adult in good health. The CDR3 sequence is CASSTPPGTGETGELFF. Read as DNA, the sequence is TGTGCCAGCAGCACCCCCCCGGGGACAGGGGAGACCGGGGAGCTGTTTTTT.